The 29 T cell receptor beta chains listed next were all sequenced from one sample in a study of blood T cells in healthy people across ages (dated by TCRdb to 2013 to 2016). Library prep was done by 5' RACE. Sequencing relied on an Illumina HiSeq 2500. A second PCR of roughly 7 to 11 cycles was performed with a sample-barcoded 5' primer and a J-beta primer mix. The public reads were reanalyzed by TCRdb: fastp trimming at Q25, MiXCR alignment, in-frame beta chains only. Rows with one shared CDR3 protein collapse into an entry with the most common genes and DNA. Within this sample are about 1.4 million distinct CDR3 sequences, with around 55% of them counted one time only. 6.7% of the sample is in the top ten clones. The source material was blood. These receptors were taken from a young man in good health.

The chain recombines TRBV4-2 with TRBJ1-4, with 9 bases aligning to TRBD1. The CDR3 consists of 16 residues. The germline V gene encodes CDR1 LGHNA and CDR2 YNFKEQ. V shed 1 base and J 7 bases; nucleotides not matched to a gene: 7. The CDR3 DNA is TGTGCCAGCAGCCAAGGTGACGGGACAGGGAGTGAAAAACTGTTTTTT. As protein: CASSQGDGTGSEKLFF.

This clonotype came up a few times. The chain links TRBV6-5 to TRBJ2-3; D may be TRBD1 (6 bases). This CDR3 has 13 amino acids. Germline CDR1 is MNHEY and CDR2 is SVGAGI. Trimming took off 1 base at V and 5 bases at J, with 7 bases between the two ends. The CDR3 region is CASSYLQGDTQYF. The CDR3 nucleotides are TGTGCCAGCAGTTACTTACAGGGAGATACGCAGTATTTT.

CDR3: CASSLDRGHDQPQHF. CDR3 bases: TGTGCCAGCAGCTTAGACAGGGGGCATGATCAGCCCCAGCATTTT. This sequence joins TRBV7-2 and TRBJ1-5; 9 bases agree with TRBD1. CDR1 and CDR2 from the germline V gene are SGHTA and FQGNSA. Losses at the gene ends were 1 base for V and 5 bases for J; bases not matched to a gene: 3. CDR3 length: 15 amino acids.

The V call is TRBV6-4, the J call TRBJ2-4; no reliable D call. With the DNA end fitting TRBJ2-7 better, the J assignment may be wrong. The CDR3 sequence is 15 residues long. Germline CDR1 reads MRHNA; CDR2 reads SNTAGT. CDR3 DNA: TGTGCCAGCAGTGACTCCCGGACCGATACCTACGAGCAGTACTTC. As protein: CASSDSRTDTYEQYF.

This clonotype was counted ten times or more. The chain is built from TRBV27 and TRBJ2-7, with 7 bases that match TRBD1. This CDR3 has 14 amino acids. After removal of 5 bases from V and 1 base from J, the junction contained 5 bases not matched to a gene. Germline CDR1 and CDR2: MNHEY and SMNVEV (reference sequence). In DNA form, the CDR3 reads TGTGCCAGCAGTCCTTGGACAGGTTCCTACGAGCAGTACTTC. This encodes CASSPWTGSYEQYF.

A remark on this clonotype: At one end, the junction sequence differs from germline, possibly due to a read error. The chain joins TRBV4-3 to TRBJ2-7; no reliable D call. There are 15 residues in the CDR3. Germline-derived CDR1 and CDR2 are LGHNA and YSLEER. This CDR3 reads CASSQEVRSSDEQYF. DNA of the CDR3: TGCGCCAGCAGCCAAGAGGTCCGGAGCTCCGACGAGCAGTACTTC.

The chain combines TRBV20-1 with TRBJ1-2; a possible D gene is TRBD1 (6 bases). V was pared by 2 bases and J by 4 bases, with 11 bases between. The germline V gene encodes CDR1 DFQATT and CDR2 SNEGSKA (reference sequence). This CDR3 has 13 amino acids. The CDR3 DNA is TGCAGTGCTAGAATGGGCAGGGGCTATGGCTACACCTTC. Encoded protein: CSARMGRGYGYTF.

Worth noting for this clonotype: One end of the junction fails to match germline, which may point to a read error. The chain joins TRBV2 to TRBJ2-1; D gene ambiguous. This CDR3 is built from 12 residues. The germline V gene has CDR1 SNHLY and CDR2 FYNNEI. CDR3 nucleotides: TGTGCCAGCAATGAACCATACAATGAGCAGTTCTTC. This encodes CASNEPYNEQFF.

The chain combines TRBV4-1 with TRBJ2-1, with D perhaps assigned TRBD1 or TRBD2 (5 bases each). Trimming shortened V by 2 bases and J by 0 bases, and 17 bases separated the two germline ends. The CDR3 has 18 residues. CDR1 and CDR2 from the germline V gene are MGHRA and YSYEKL. For the CDR3, the DNA is TGCGCCAGCAGCCAATTTCTTGCTGGGGCGGGCTCCTACAATGAGCAGTTCTTC. It codes for CASSQFLAGAGSYNEQFF.

The chain carries TRBV9 and TRBJ2-3; D is unresolved. V was cut by 0 bases and J by 2 bases, with 7 bases left in between. Looked up from germline, CDR1 is SGDLS and CDR2 is YYNGEE. The length of the CDR3 is 14 residues. CDR3 in DNA: TGTGCCAGCAGCGTAGAGTATCACACAGATACGCAGTATTTT. Its protein product is CASSVEYHTDTQYF.

This clonotype was counted a single time. The chain carries TRBV13 and TRBJ1-2; D unresolved. The germline V and J ends were trimmed by 4 bases and 1 base, with 13 bases remaining between them. Germline V CDR1 and CDR2: PRHDT, FYEKMQ (reference sequence). This CDR3 is built from 15 residues. The CDR3 coding sequence is TGTGCCAGCAGCTCGAAAGACGGAAATAACTATGGCTACACCTTC. Translation: CASSSKDGNNYGYTF.

The V and J genes are TRBV20-1 and TRBJ2-3, with D tentatively TRBD2 (6 bases). Trimming shortened V by 3 bases and J by 3 bases, and 22 bases separated the two germline ends. There are 17 residues in the CDR3. The V gene's germline CDR1 is DFQATT and CDR2 SNEGSKA (reference sequence). CDR3 coding DNA: TGCAGTGCTAGGCCCGTGTCGGGCGGGGATGATACAGATACGCAGTATTTT. Protein product: CSARPVSGGDDTDTQYF.

This clonotype was picked up a small number of times. The chain has TRBV10-1 and TRBJ1-5; possible D gene TRBD1, 5 bases. The length of the CDR3 is 15 residues. Germline CDR1 and CDR2: WNHNN and SYGVQD (reference sequence). Trimming removed 6 bases from V and 0 bases from J, with 12 bases in between. The CDR3 nucleotides are TGCGCCAGCAGAGGAGGACAAGATAGCAATCAGCCCCAGCATTTT. Translating it yields CASRGGQDSNQPQHF.

The chain is built from TRBV20-1 and TRBJ1-2; D is ambiguous. Germline-derived CDR1 and CDR2 are DFQATT and SNEGSKA (reference sequence). V lost 5 bases to trimming and J lost 4 bases, with 5 bases between them. The CDR3 runs to 10 residues. The CDR3 nucleotides read TGCAGTGCTGACCCCTATGGCTACACCTTC. Its translation is CSADPYGYTF.

In its sample, this clonotype was seen a few times. The chain combines TRBV2 with TRBJ1-4; weak D call: TRBD1 (5 bases). Trimming removed 5 bases from V and 5 bases from J, with 9 bases in between. This CDR3 has 13 amino acids. Germline assignment: CDR1 SNHLY and CDR2 FYNNEI. The CDR3 region is CASSRDGNEKLFF. CDR3 nucleotides: TGTGCCAGCAGTCGGGACGGGAATGAAAAACTGTTTTTT.

This clonotype has a handful of counts. The chain recombines TRBV6-5 with TRBJ2-7; TRBD1 matches 8 bases. The germline V gene encodes CDR1 MNHEY and CDR2 SVGAGI. The CDR3 is 14 residues long. The V segment lost 6 bases and the J segment 9 bases; nucleotides outside the gene matches: 13. DNA of the CDR3: TGTGCCAGCAGCCTAACCGGACAGGGAATGGGGCAGTACTTC. This sequence encodes CASSLTGQGMGQYF.

The genes are TRBV7-2 and TRBJ1-2; D uncertain. The V and J ends lost 1 base and 5 bases respectively, with 20 bases between them. The CDR3 runs 17 residues. Germline V CDR1 and CDR2: SGHTA, FQGNSA. CDR3 sequence: CASSLVLQSARLYGYTF. DNA of the CDR3: TGTGCCAGCAGCTTAGTATTGCAGTCAGCCAGGCTTTATGGCTACACCTTC.

The V and J genes are TRBV4-2 and TRBJ1-2; a weak D match, TRBD1 (5 bases). The germline V and J ends were trimmed by 0 bases and 3 bases, with 14 bases remaining between them. This CDR3 is 16 amino acids long. The germline V gene encodes CDR1 LGHNA and CDR2 YNFKEQ. CDR3 DNA sequence: TGTGCCAGCAGCCAAGAGGGACTACCCGGCGACTATGGCTACACCTTC. Translation: CASSQEGLPGDYGYTF.

The rearrangement joins TRBV12-3 or TRBV12-4 to TRBJ1-5, with D uncertain. The CDR3 covers 14 residues. Trimming stripped 3 bases from V and 6 bases from J, with 12 bases between. CDR3 bases: TGTGCCAGCAGTTTCTGGGGAATAAGTCAGCCCCAGCATTTT. As protein: CASSFWGISQPQHF.

The chain uses TRBV6-1 and TRBJ2-4, with TRBD1 matching 11 bases. The J call is uncertain, as TRBJ2-7 better fits the DNA end. The germline V gene encodes CDR1 MNHNS and CDR2 SASEGT. The CDR3 loop spans 14 amino acids. This CDR3 is CASTSGTGGNEQYF. CDR3 nucleotide sequence: TGTGCCAGCACATCCGGGACAGGGGGTAACGAGCAGTACTTC.

This clonotype has a single count. The chain is built from TRBV7-2 and TRBJ2-5, with a tentative D call TRBD2 (6 bases). This CDR3 is built from 14 residues. The germline V gene has CDR1 SGHTA and CDR2 FQGNSA. V gave up 3 bases and J gave up 6 bases, with 14 bases separating them. The DNA for the CDR3 is TGTGCCAGCAGCTTGGGCCGGGAGCGAAAGACCCAGTACTTC. Amino acid sequence: CASSLGRERKTQYF.

This chain uses TRBV6-2 or TRBV6-3 with TRBJ2-5; D uncertain. Germline CDR1 is MNHEY and CDR2 is SVGEGT. Trimming removed 8 bases from V and 5 bases from J, with 12 bases in between. The CDR3 covers 12 residues. CDR3 sequence: CASAQRRETQYF. The CDR3 nucleotides read TGTGCCAGCGCACAACGAAGGGAGACCCAGTACTTC.

About this clonotype: This clone may be a read error of a much larger clone one base away. CDR3 in DNA: TGCAGTGCTAGCATGGTAGTCGCTGAAGCTTTCTTT. This translates into CSASMVVAEAFF. The gene calls are TRBV20-1 and TRBJ1-1; D not certain. Trimming stripped 3 bases from V and 6 bases from J, with 11 bases between. Looked up from germline, CDR1 is DFQATT and CDR2 is SNEGSKA (reference sequence). The CDR3 consists of 12 residues.

The rearrangement uses TRBV29-1 and TRBJ2-2; possibly TRBD1 for D (6 bases). The CDR3 is made up of 13 amino acids. V was cut by 6 bases and J by 2 bases, with 10 bases left in between. Germline V gene lookup returns CDR1 SQVTM and CDR2 ANQGSEA. The CDR3 sequence is CSVNRANTGELFF. CDR3 bases: TGCAGCGTAAACAGGGCAAACACCGGGGAGCTGTTTTTT.

This sequence joins TRBV6-5 and TRBJ2-5; 9 positions agree with TRBD1. J was trimmed by 5 bases and V by 0 bases; bases with no gene match: 7. The germline V gene encodes CDR1 MNHEY and CDR2 SVGAGI. The CDR3 is 16 amino acids. The CDR3 bases are TGTGCCAGCAGTTACTCGAAGGGACAGGGAAGTGAGACCCAGTACTTC. Amino acid sequence: CASSYSKGQGSETQYF.

V usage is TRBV20-1 and J usage is TRBJ2-1; 7 bases line up with TRBD2. Unmatched junction bases numbered 10, after V lost 0 bases and J lost 2 bases. This CDR3 is built from 17 residues. The germline gives CDR1 DFQATT, CDR2 SNEGSKA (reference sequence). The CDR3 spells CSARDTNLGGAYNEQFF. The CDR3 DNA follows: TGCAGTGCTAGAGACACAAATTTGGGGGGGGCCTACAATGAGCAGTTCTTC.

This clonotype has a single count. This chain connects TRBV30 to TRBJ2-7, with no clear D. V gave up 4 bases and J gave up 4 bases, with 8 bases separating them. This CDR3 is built from 11 residues. Germline CDR1 GTSNPN, CDR2 SVGIG (reference sequence). The CDR3 loop is CAWKFRYEQYF. DNA of the CDR3: TGTGCCTGGAAGTTCCGATACGAGCAGTACTTC.

The genes are TRBV3-1 and TRBJ1-4; D is perhaps TRBD1 (6 bases). This CDR3 is 17 amino acids long. With 3 bases removed from V and 0 bases from J, the gap between germline ends came to 14 bases. Germline V lookup: CDR1 LGHDT, CDR2 YNNKEL (reference sequence). The CDR3 here is CASSQAPNRATNEKLFF. CDR3 coding DNA: TGTGCCAGCAGCCAGGCACCCAACAGGGCAACTAATGAAAAACTGTTTTTT. Based on the CDR3 plus reference TRBV3-1 and TRBJ1-4, the full variable domain is DTAVSQTPKYLVTQMGNDKSIKCEQNLGHDTMYWYKQDSKKFLKIMFSYNNKELIINETVPNRFSPKSPDKAHLNLHINSLELGDSAVYFCASSQAPNRATNEKLFFGSGTQLSVL.

The genes are TRBV7-2 and TRBJ2-1; TRBD2 is a possible D gene (5 bases). CDR1 and CDR2 from the germline V gene are SGHTA and FQGNSA. V was clipped by 4 bases and J by 14 bases, with 18 bases between them. This CDR3 has 13 amino acids. As DNA, the CDR3 is TGTGCCAGCAGCTCGCAACCACTAGAAGCTGAGTTCTTC. Protein product: CASSSQPLEAEFF.